This T cell receptor (beta chain) was retrieved from a study of blood T cell repertoires in COVID-19 (dated by TCRdb to the early 2020s). At the level of the whole study: Collaborator samples came from the United States, Italy and Spain and covered acute and convalescent phases of COVID-19. Subjects who had been exposed to COVID-19, were actively infected with it, or had recovered from it provided the deeply sampled blood TCRbeta repertoires that made up the dataset. The samples were drawn from two sources: the first 160 participants of the ongoing ImmuneRACE study, and 1,200 or so subjects contributed by 6 global collaborators. The material from the prospective study consisted of cDNA or gDNA derived from T cells, B-cell-depleted T cells, or PBMCs. Nearly every sample came with metadata listing a de-identified subject ID, COVID-19 status, age in years and sex. Where available, HLA class I and class II types were obtained from metadata supplied by the sample provider rather than from assay-based typing. The repertoires were made available in a free public database intended to serve as a resource for research on the immune response to SARS-CoV-2. General conclusions and limits of the study: The amount of clinical and demographic metadata varied by source and participant and was provided uncurated.

TCRbeta CDR3 regions were amplified from genomic DNA using the immunoSEQ Assay, a bias-controlled multiplex PCR. Per the authors' processing: Nucleated cell counts per sample were estimated from amplification of reference gene primers within the assay. Sequence reads were collapsed and filtered to measure the absolute abundance of every unique TCRbeta CDR3 rearrangement. Productive Simpson clonality was computed per sample as the square root of Simpson's diversity index over productive rearrangements. TCRdb provides this immuneACCESS table in a form limited to in-frame rearrangements. Some clones are lacking; in checked studies, under half of them reflect an unresolved V gene, and why the rest are absent is not known. That table supplies the V and J calls and clone size; D and trimming were determined from the DNA. The sample profile shows around 160,000 clones; 70% to 90% of them were found once. Around 8% of the sample is held by the ten biggest clonotypes.

Regarding this clone: Its target antigen remains unknown. Base qualities are not provided; no much larger clone lies one nucleotide away.

In Seattle, one collaborating source enrolled patients while the infection was active and tracked those patients longitudinally over the course of disease. Each collaborating institution followed its own protocols to collect whole blood in K2EDTA tubes. For TCRbeta analysis, collaborators shipped samples in one of three forms: frozen whole blood, isolated PBMCs, or DNA extracted from either of those sample types. CDR1 is given as MNHEY and CDR2 as SVGAGI, both from the germline V gene. Taken from cysteine to phenylalanine, the CDR3 has 11 residues. Only the CDR3 part of the read is kept: 33 bases, read in frame from the first base. V and J are truncated by 6 bases and 7 bases respectively, leaving an intervening sequence of 9 bases.

The clonotype was recovered from a woman aged 55-75 years with COVID-19, enrolled during active disease. Sequencing was performed on peripheral blood. The chain is assembled from TRBV6-5 and TRBJ1-1, with an unclear D gene assignment. Here the CDR3 is given as CASRKEVEAFF. The nucleotides read TGTGCCAGCAGAAAGGAGGTTGAAGCTTTCTTT.